This is a list of T cell receptor beta chains from one sample in a study of blood T cell repertoires in COVID-19. The data were produced by immunoSEQ multiplex PCR, yet TCRdb's version contains in-frame clones alone and is incomplete. Among 430,000 or so clones, nearly 90% were seen once, and the ten largest hold around 1.5%. Sequenced sample: PBMCs or T cells enriched from blood (not recorded which). The receptors stem from a woman younger than 35 who had been exposed to COVID-19. Each CDR3 is given with its conserved first and last residue. Fields, in order: D gene, J gene, clone size, V gene, CDR3 DNA, CDR3 protein. A D gene is named only where the DNA matches it firmly. Rows give clone size only sometimes, using once, few, many, or a class for an expanded clone.

NA,TRBJ2-7,once,TRBV5-4,TGTGCCAGCAGCCGGGACTCCCACTACGAGCAGTACTTC,CASSRDSHYEQYF
NA,TRBJ2-2,NA,TRBV27,TGTGCCAGCAGTTCCCCTCCGACCGGGGAGCTGTTTTTT,CASSSPPTGELFF
TRBD1,TRBJ1-2,NA,TRBV15,TGTGCCACCAGCAGAGACATATCGACAGGGGGCAATGGCTACACCTTC,CATSRDISTGGNGYTF
NA,TRBJ1-1,NA,TRBV6-2/TRBV6-3,TGTGCCAGCAGTTACTCTGGGGGCGGCACTGAAGCTTTCTTT,CASSYSGGGTEAFF
NA,TRBJ1-1,NA,TRBV9,TGTGCCAGCAGCGTAGACTGGGGCAACACTGAAGCTTTCTTT,CASSVDWGNTEAFF
TRBD2,TRBJ2-1,NA,TRBV9,TGTGCCAGCAGCGGGACTAGCAATGAGCAGTTCTTC,CASSGTSNEQFF
NA,TRBJ1-5,NA,TRBV13,TGTGCCAGCAGCTGGGGCAGCCTTGGTCAGCCCCAGCATTTT,CASSWGSLGQPQHF
TRBD1,TRBJ2-7,NA,TRBV27,TGTGCCAGCAGTTCCCCTGGGACAGAGAGGGCCTACGAGCAGTACTTC,CASSSPGTERAYEQYF
NA,TRBJ2-3,NA,TRBV10-3,TGTGCCATAGGACACGACTCAGATACGCAGTATTTT,CAIGHDSDTQYF
TRBD1,TRBJ2-4,NA,TRBV6-5,TGTGCCAGCAGCGGGACCCGAGGGGGCCGCATTCAGTACTTC,CASSGTRGGRIQYF
NA,TRBJ1-5,NA,TRBV19,NA,CASSISGQGVQPQHF
TRBD2,TRBJ2-7,NA,TRBV19,TGTGCCAGTAGTAAAGTTGAGAGCGGGGGCCGCACTCAGTACTTC,CASSKVESGGRTQYF
TRBD2,TRBJ2-1,NA,TRBV24-1,TGTGCCACCAGTGATTTCACTAGCGGGAGAAATGAGCAGTTCTTC,CATSDFTSGRNEQFF
NA,TRBJ2-2,NA,TRBV7-2,TGTGCCAGCAGCTTATTCGGGGCCGGGGAGCTGTTTTTT,CASSLFGAGELFF
NA,TRBJ2-1,NA,TRBV29-1,TGCAGCGTGGCCCGCGGAGTCTCCTACAATGAGCAGTTCTTC,CSVARGVSYNEQFF
NA,TRBJ1-5,NA,TRBV28,TGTGCCAGCGGGCCTTTTAATCAGCCCCAGCATTTT,CASGPFNQPQHF
NA,TRBJ1-1,once,TRBV7-9,TGTGCCAGCAGCCCCCGACAGTCTGGTGAAGCTTTCTTT,CASSPRQSGEAFF
NA,TRBJ1-6,many,TRBV5-6,TGTGCCAGCAGCTTCGGCAGGGCTGATTCACCCCTCCACTTT,CASSFGRADSPLHF
TRBD2,TRBJ2-7,NA,TRBV28,TGTGCCAGCAGTATGGCCGGGGAGGGCGAGCAGTACTTC,CASSMAGEGEQYF
TRBD1,TRBJ1-4,NA,TRBV28,TGTGCCAGCAGCCTCGGACAGGGTGCAACTAATGAAAAACTGTTTTTT,CASSLGQGATNEKLFF
TRBD1,TRBJ2-7,NA,TRBV5-1,TGCGCCAGCAGCTCCTCCGGGACAGGGACTATGGAGCAGTACTTC,CASSSSGTGTMEQYF
NA,TRBJ1-1,NA,TRBV5-6,TGTGCCAGCAGCACAGGGAGCTCCCAAGCTTTCTTT,CASSTGSSQAFF
TRBD1,TRBJ1-3,NA,TRBV18,TGTGCCAGCTCACCCGTCTTACAGGGGGCTTCGGGAAACACCATATATTTT,CASSPVLQGASGNTIYF
NA,TRBJ2-5,NA,TRBV4-1,TGCGCCAGCAGCCAAGAGTGGTCGGGAGTTGGTTTAGAGACCCAGTACTTC,CASSQEWSGVGLETQYF
NA,TRBJ1-1,NA,TRBV28,TGTGCCAGCAGTTCACCGACAGCAATGAACACTGAAGCTTTCTTT,CASSSPTAMNTEAFF
NA,TRBJ1-2,NA,TRBV7-2,TGTGCCAGCAGCTCGACAGGTAGATATGGCTACACCTTC,CASSSTGRYGYTF
TRBD1,TRBJ1-2,NA,TRBV19,TGTGCCAGTAGTATCCGGGACAGCGGATTCTATGGCTACACCTTC,CASSIRDSGFYGYTF
TRBD1,TRBJ2-3,NA,TRBV4-1,TGCGCCAGCAGCCAACGACAGGGGGCTATAGATACGCAGTATTTT,CASSQRQGAIDTQYF
TRBD2,TRBJ2-5,NA,TRBV7-8,TGTGCCAGCAGCCCCGGGACTAGCGGGATCCAAGAGACCCAGTACTTC,CASSPGTSGIQETQYF
NA,TRBJ1-6,NA,TRBV5-1,TGCGCCAGCAGCTTCACTTCACAGGGTGATAATTCACCCCTCCACTTT,CASSFTSQGDNSPLHF
NA,TRBJ1-3,NA,TRBV28,TGTGCCAGCAGTTTATCCTATGGAAACACCATATATTTT,CASSLSYGNTIYF
TRBD1,TRBJ2-1,NA,TRBV18,TGTGCCAGCTCACCCATCTCCGGGACAGGGGGTTACAATGAGCAGTTCTTC,CASSPISGTGGYNEQFF
TRBD2,TRBJ2-7,NA,TRBV7-3,TGTGCCAGCAGCTCTAGCGGGGGGCCGCCCTACGAGCAGTACTTC,CASSSSGGPPYEQYF
TRBD2,TRBJ2-1,NA,TRBV11-2,TGTGCCAGCAGCTTTTTGAGTAGCGGGAGAGGGAATGAGCAGTTCTTC,CASSFLSSGRGNEQFF
NA,TRBJ1-3,NA,TRBV15,TGTGCCACCAGCAAACGCAGGGCTGGAAACACCATATATTTT,CATSKRRAGNTIYF
NA,TRBJ2-7,NA,TRBV6-5,TGTGCCAGCAGCCTAGGAGGCAGGTCAATTTACGAGCAGTACTTC,CASSLGGRSIYEQYF
NA,TRBJ1-1,NA,TRBV29-1,TGCAGCGTTGAGTCGCAGGGCTTTTCAGGTGATTTCTTT,CSVESQGFSGDFF
TRBD1,TRBJ2-7,NA,TRBV5-6,TGTGCCAGCAGCTTCGGGACAGCAAATGAGCAGTACTTC,CASSFGTANEQYF
TRBD2,TRBJ2-5,NA,TRBV7-9,TGTGCCAGCAGTCGGGGGACTAGCGGCCCCCAAGAGACCCAGTACTTC,CASSRGTSGPQETQYF
TRBD2,TRBJ2-7,NA,TRBV6-5,TGTGCCAGCAGTATAACAGCGGGGTCCTACGAGCAGTACTTC,CASSITAGSYEQYF
TRBD1,TRBJ2-1,NA,TRBV4-1,TGCGCCAGCAGCCAAGGTCCGGGGACAGGGAACAATGAGCAGTTCTTC,CASSQGPGTGNNEQFF
NA,TRBJ1-5,NA,TRBV11-2,TGTGCCAGCAGCTCCCAGGTCAATCAGCCCCAGCATTTT,CASSSQVNQPQHF
NA,TRBJ2-3,NA,TRBV6-7,TGTGCCAGCAGTTACTTCGGGTGGGGCGGAGCTGAGGATACGCAGTATTTT,CASSYFGWGGAEDTQYF
TRBD1,TRBJ2-2,NA,TRBV19,TGTGCCAGTAGTCCGGACAGGGCCACCGGGGAGCTGTTTTTT,CASSPDRATGELFF
NA,TRBJ1-1,NA,TRBV6-5,TGTGCCAGCAGTTCCCCAGGCGGGGTCACTGAAGCTTTCTTT,CASSSPGGVTEAFF
TRBD2,TRBJ2-1,NA,TRBV19,TGTGCCAGTAGTAGGGATAGGGGACTAGCGGGGTACAATGAGCAGTTCTTC,CASSRDRGLAGYNEQFF
NA,TRBJ1-5,NA,TRBV24-1,TGTGCCACCAGCCAACGACAGGTGAATAGCAATCAGCCCCAGCATTTT,CATSQRQVNSNQPQHF
NA,TRBJ2-5,NA,TRBV30,TGTGCCTGGAGTGTACTCTCGGGAGAAGAGACCCAGTACTTC,CAWSVLSGEETQYF
TRBD1,TRBJ1-1,NA,TRBV2,TGTGCCAGCACCAGGACAGGGTCTGGCCGTGGAGCTTTCTTT,CASTRTGSGRGAFF
NA,TRBJ2-2,NA,TRBV5-1,TGCGCCAGCAGCTCGGTAGGGGGCACCGGGGAGCTGTTTTTT,CASSSVGGTGELFF
NA,TRBJ1-4,NA,TRBV9,TGTGCCAGCAGCCAAATTGACGGGGCAACTAATGAAAAACTGTTTTTT,CASSQIDGATNEKLFF
TRBD2,TRBJ2-3,NA,TRBV9,TGTGCCAGCAGCGTAGATCGGAGCGGGGGGTCCCATACGCAGTATTTT,CASSVDRSGGSHTQYF
NA,TRBJ1-2,NA,TRBV15,TGTGCCACCAGCAGGGACTACTATGGCTACACCTTC,CATSRDYYGYTF